Presented here are 20 T cell receptor beta chains from one specimen sequenced in a study of cytomegalovirus exposure and HLA in healthy donors. Using immunoSEQ multiplex PCR, the repertoire was profiled, and TCRdb retains in-frame clones only, with some absent. The sample has approximately 120,000 clones, 95% to 97% seen once. Sequencing input: PBMCs. Receptors were obtained from a man aged 18 to 29 in good health and CMV-seronegative.

This chain connects TRBV7-6 to TRBJ2-1; D perhaps matches TRBD1 (6 bases). Germline lookup yields CDR1 SGHVS and CDR2 FNYEAQ. Trimming stripped 2 bases from V and 3 bases from J, with 11 bases between. CDR3 length: 15 amino acids. DNA of the CDR3: TGTGCCAGCAGCTTATCGGCAGGGGACTACAATGAGCAGTTCTTC. Encoded protein: CASSLSAGDYNEQFF.

This clone occurred a few times. The chain joins TRBV18 to TRBJ1-5, with D maybe TRBD1 (5 bases). This CDR3 has 13 residues. Germline V lookup: CDR1 KGHSH, CDR2 LQKENI. V gave up 8 bases and J gave up 7 bases, with 15 bases separating them. DNA of the CDR3: TGTGCCAGCGCCTCGGGGGAGCGACAGCCCCAGCATTTT. It yields the protein CASASGERQPQHF.

The rearrangement joins TRBV10-2 to TRBJ2-7, with 8 bases fitting TRBD2. This CDR3 comprises 14 residues. Germline V CDR1 and CDR2: WSHSY, SAAADI. With 1 base clipped from V and 3 bases from J, the junction kept 2 bases outside the gene matches. The CDR3 region has the DNA TGCGCCAGCAGTGAGTACGGGACTAGCTACGAGCAGTACTTC. It yields the protein CASSEYGTSYEQYF.

The chain joins TRBV9 to TRBJ1-1; no definite D call. V was pared by 0 bases and J by 1 base, with 4 bases between. Germline V gives CDR1 SGDLS, CDR2 YYNGEE. This CDR3 has 13 amino acids. The CDR3 loop reads CASSVGANTEAFF. CDR3 DNA sequence: TGTGCCAGCAGCGTAGGAGCGAACACTGAAGCTTTCTTT.

In its sample, this clone was seen once. The chain employs TRBV6-4 and TRBJ2-2; maybe TRBD1 (6 bases). Germline values: CDR1 MRHNA, CDR2 SNTAGT. V lost 6 bases, J lost 4 bases, and 12 bases lay in between. The CDR3 contains 14 residues. In DNA form, the CDR3 reads TGTGCCAGCAGCCTACAGGGCTCCACCGGGGAGCTGTTTTTT. As protein: CASSLQGSTGELFF.

The J gene is TRBJ2-1, the V gene TRBV5-5; 8 bases match TRBD2. J gave up 2 bases and V 4 bases, and 14 bases lay outside the gene matches. The CDR3 covers 18 residues. Per the germline V gene, CDR1 is SGHKS and CDR2 is YYEKEE (reference sequence). The CDR3 sequence is CASSTRGSSGRAYNEQFF. The CDR3 nucleotides read TGTGCCAGCAGCACGCGGGGGTCTAGCGGGCGAGCCTACAATGAGCAGTTCTTC. The whole variable domain, filled in from reference TRBV5-5 and TRBJ2-1, reads DAGVTQSPTHLIKTRGQQVTLRCSPISGHKSVSWYQQVLGQGPQFIFQYYEKEERGRGNFPDRFSARQFPNYSSELNVNALLLGDSALYLCASSTRGSSGRAYNEQFFGPGTRLTVL.

Only one count was recorded for this clone. The rearrangement joins TRBV15 to TRBJ2-7, with 9 bases aligning to TRBD2. Germline loops: CDR1 LNHNV, CDR2 YYDKDF (reference sequence). This CDR3 is built from 14 residues. J gave up 2 bases and V 5 bases, and 4 bases lay outside the gene matches. CDR3 nucleotides: TGTGCCACCAGCGGCGGGGGGGCCGCCTACGAGCAGTACTTC. Protein: CATSGGGAAYEQYF.

The chain is built from TRBV4-2 and TRBJ1-5, with 7 bases lining up with TRBD1. Germline-derived CDR1 and CDR2 are LGHNA and YNFKEQ. The CDR3 totals 15 residues. Trimming took 4 bases from V and 5 from J; bases not matched to a gene: 8. CDR3 sequence: CASSPQGGLDQPQHF. CDR3 DNA sequence: TGTGCCAGCAGCCCGCAGGGGGGATTAGATCAGCCCCAGCATTTT.

This clone was counted a single time. This sample also contains other DNA sequences that code for the same CDR3. The rearrangement links TRBV9 to TRBJ2-3; D remains ambiguous. CDR3 size: 13 residues. CDR1 and CDR2 (germline): SGDLS, YYNGEE. The V end lost 0 bases, the J end lost 2 bases, and 4 bases lay between the germline ends. The DNA of the CDR3 is TGTGCCAGCAGCGTAGTATCCACAGATACGCAGTATTTT. Its translation: CASSVVSTDTQYF.

V and J are TRBV28 and TRBJ1-2, with D possibly matching TRBD1 (6 bases). Trimming removed 3 bases at V and 8 bases at J, with 19 bases between. Germline loops: CDR1 MDHEN, CDR2 SYDVKM. The CDR3 is made up of 15 amino acids. DNA of the CDR3: TGTGCCAGCAGTTTGTCCTCTGACAGGTTGAGGGGCTACACCTTC. Translation: CASSLSSDRLRGYTF.

The CDR3 DNA follows: TGCAGCGTTGGGGACAGGGAAGGCTATGGCTACACCTTC. Its translation is CSVGDREGYGYTF. The rearrangement uses TRBV29-1 and TRBJ1-2; 9 positions agree with TRBD1. The CDR3 is 13 amino acids. V shed 4 bases and J 4 bases; nucleotides not matched to a gene: 4. Germline loops: CDR1 SQVTM, CDR2 ANQGSEA.

The chain couples TRBV2 to TRBJ2-7, with 11 nucleotides matching TRBD1. The length of the CDR3 is 13 residues. The germline V gene encodes CDR1 SNHLY and CDR2 FYNNEI. The V segment lost 11 bases and the J segment 0 bases; nucleotides outside the gene matches: 3. The CDR3 region has the DNA TGTGCCGGAGGACAGGGGGCCTCCTACGAGCAGTACTTC. Translation gives CAGGQGASYEQYF.

The chain carries TRBV6-6 and TRBJ2-3; possibly TRBD1 for D (6 bases). The CDR3 consists of 15 residues. With 6 bases removed from V and 2 bases from J, the gap between germline ends came to 15 bases. Germline values: CDR1 MNHNY, CDR2 SVGAGI (reference sequence). CDR3 nucleotide sequence: TGTGCCAGCAGACGTGGACAGATAGACACAGATACGCAGTATTTT. This codes for CASRRGQIDTDTQYF.

The chain uses TRBV2 and TRBJ1-2, with TRBD1 as a possible D gene (5 bases). The CDR3 length is 11 residues. In germline, CDR1 is SNHLY, CDR2 FYNNEI. Between the trimmed V and J ends, which lost 5 bases and 7 bases, there was a span of 8 bases. CDR3 protein: CASSPTVGYTF. CDR3 DNA: TGTGCCAGCAGTCCGACAGTTGGCTACACCTTC.

In its sample, this clone was seen once. The chain joins TRBV27 to TRBJ2-1; TRBD1 is a possible D gene (5 bases). Deletions cut 3 bases from V and 9 bases from J, with 18 bases between. Germline V CDR1 and CDR2: MNHEY, SMNVEV (reference sequence). The CDR3 runs to 15 residues. In nucleotides, the CDR3 is TGTGCCAGCAGTTTTCAGGGATTTGTACACCTTGAGCAGTTCTTC. Its protein is CASSFQGFVHLEQFF.

This clone has just one count. CDR3 sequence (DNA): TGTGCCAGCAGCGGTGGCAGCGGTGCAACTAATGAAAAACTGTTTTTT. Translation: CASSGGSGATNEKLFF. This chain connects TRBV9 to TRBJ1-4, with D unresolved. V lost 3 bases and J lost 0, with 12 bases in between. The CDR3 is made up of 16 amino acids. Germline values: CDR1 SGDLS, CDR2 YYNGEE.

The CDR3 loop reads CASSPPNGGTYNEQFF. CDR3 sequence (DNA): TGTGCCAGCTCACCACCGAATGGAGGGACCTACAATGAGCAGTTCTTC. The chain is built from TRBV18 and TRBJ2-1, with D possibly TRBD2 on 6 matching bases. This CDR3 is 16 amino acids long. Per germline, CDR1 KGHSH and CDR2 LQKENI. V was cut by 0 bases and J by 2 bases, with 11 bases left in between. The full variable domain, completed using reference TRBV18 and TRBJ2-1, is NAGVMQNPRHLVRRRGQEARLRCSPMKGHSHVYWYRQLPEEGLKFMVYLQKENIIDESGMPKERFSAEFPKEGPSILRIQQVVRGDSAAYFCASSPPNGGTYNEQFFGPGTRLTVL.

This rearrangement joins TRBV7-6 to TRBJ2-3; 12 positions agree with TRBD2. This CDR3 is 18 amino acids long. Germline values: CDR1 SGHVS, CDR2 FNYEAQ. Trimming removed 1 base from V and 2 bases from J; junction bases left unmatched: 7. CDR3 region: CASSLDLAGGPNTDTQYF. The CDR3 DNA reads TGTGCCAGCAGCTTAGATCTAGCGGGAGGGCCAAACACAGATACGCAGTATTTT. Combining the CDR3 with reference TRBV7-6 and TRBJ2-3 gives the whole variable domain GAGVSQSPRYKVTKRGQDVALRCDPISGHVSLYWYRQALGQGPEFLTYFNYEAQQDKSGLPNDRFSAERPEGSISTLTIQRTEQRDSAMYRCASSLDLAGGPNTDTQYFGPGTRLTVL.

This chain uses TRBV7-9 with TRBJ1-4; TRBD1 aligns across 11 bases. In germline, CDR1 is SEHNR, CDR2 FQNEAQ (reference sequence). The V gene end was trimmed by 6 bases and the J gene end by 3 bases; junction bases not matched to a gene: 15. The CDR3 totals 19 residues. CDR3 sequence: CASSSPVGQGAGSNEKLFF. The DNA for the CDR3 is TGTGCCAGCAGTTCTCCAGTCGGACAGGGGGCGGGATCTAATGAAAAACTGTTTTTT.

The rearrangement joins TRBV29-1 to TRBJ2-3, with 10 bases that match TRBD1. CDR1 is SQVTM, CDR2 ANQGSEA, per germline. CDR3 length: 13 amino acids. V shed 6 bases and J 1 base; nucleotides not matched to a gene: 1. Here the CDR3 DNA reads TGCAGCGTCGGGACAGGGGGCACAGATACGCAGTATTTT. This gives the protein CSVGTGGTDTQYF.